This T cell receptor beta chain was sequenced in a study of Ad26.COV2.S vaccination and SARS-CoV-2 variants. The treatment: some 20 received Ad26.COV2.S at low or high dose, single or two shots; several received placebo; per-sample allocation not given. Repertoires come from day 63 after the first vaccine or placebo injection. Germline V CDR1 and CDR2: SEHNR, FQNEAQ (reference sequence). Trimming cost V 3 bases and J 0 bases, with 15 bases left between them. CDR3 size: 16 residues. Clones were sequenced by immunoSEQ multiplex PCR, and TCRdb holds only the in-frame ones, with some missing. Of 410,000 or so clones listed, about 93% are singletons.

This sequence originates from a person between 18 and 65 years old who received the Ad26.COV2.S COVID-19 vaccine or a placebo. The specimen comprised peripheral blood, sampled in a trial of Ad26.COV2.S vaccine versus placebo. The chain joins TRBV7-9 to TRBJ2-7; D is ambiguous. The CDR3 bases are TGTGCCAGCAGCTTCAACCGGGCTACCAGCTCCTACGAGCAGTACTTC. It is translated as CASSFNRATSSYEQYF.